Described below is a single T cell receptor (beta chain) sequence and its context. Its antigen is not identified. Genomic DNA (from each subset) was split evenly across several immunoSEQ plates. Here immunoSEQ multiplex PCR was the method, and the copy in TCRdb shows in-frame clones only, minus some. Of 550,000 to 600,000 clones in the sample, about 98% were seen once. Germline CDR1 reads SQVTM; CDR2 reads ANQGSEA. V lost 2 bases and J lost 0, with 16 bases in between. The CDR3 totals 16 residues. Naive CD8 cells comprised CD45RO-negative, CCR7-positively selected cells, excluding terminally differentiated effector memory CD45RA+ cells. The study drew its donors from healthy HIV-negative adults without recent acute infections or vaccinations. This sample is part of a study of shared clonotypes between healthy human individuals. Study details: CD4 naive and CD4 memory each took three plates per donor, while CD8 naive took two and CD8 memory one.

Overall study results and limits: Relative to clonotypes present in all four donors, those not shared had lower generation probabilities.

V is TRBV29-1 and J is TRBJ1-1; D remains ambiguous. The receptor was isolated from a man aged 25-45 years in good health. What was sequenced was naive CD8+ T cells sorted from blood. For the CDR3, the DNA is TGCAGCGTTGAAATCTATATGGGTACCATGAACACTGAAGCTTTCTTT. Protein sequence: CSVEIYMGTMNTEAFF.